This is a list of T cell receptor beta chains from one sample in a study of PD-1 and CTLA-4 blockade in melanoma. Using immunoSEQ multiplex PCR, the repertoire was profiled, and TCRdb retains in-frame clones only, with some absent. The sample includes about 32,000 clones, less than 90% of them seen just once. The sequencing here drew on CD8+ T cells from peripheral blood, taken from a patient given anti-PD-1 treatment. The receptors derive from a human donor with melanoma. Each CDR3 is given with its conserved first and last residue. D genes are given only for firm matches. Rows may omit the clone size; those that give it use once, few, many or a size class.

D gene | clone size | J gene | V gene | CDR3 protein | CDR3 DNA
TRBD2 | - | TRBJ2-1 | TRBV11-2 | CASSLPHSGGDYNGQFF | TGTGCCAGCAGCTTACCTCATAGCGGGGGGGATTACAATGGGCAGTTCTTC
- | once | TRBJ2-7 | TRBV5-1 | CASSLALSGSYEQYF | TGCGCCAGCAGCTTGGCTCTCAGTGGGTCCTACGAGCAGTACTTC
- | - | TRBJ1-5 | TRBV18 | CASTGNNQPQHF | TGTGCCAGCACAGGGAATAATCAGCCCCAGCATTTT
- | - | TRBJ2-7 | TRBV28 | CASSLMETLYEQYF | TGTGCCAGCAGTTTGATGGAGACCCTCTACGAGCAGTACTTC
- | - | TRBJ1-1 | TRBV11-2 | CASQGGGNEAFF | TGTGCCAGCCAAGGTGGGGGTAATGAAGCTTTCTTT
TRBD1 | - | TRBJ1-5 | TRBV28 | CASSGTGGSQPQHF | TGTGCCAGCAGCGGGACAGGGGGCTCTCAGCCCCAGCATTTT
TRBD1 | - | TRBJ2-7 | TRBV27 | CASMGQASSYEQYF | TGTGCCAGCATGGGACAGGCGAGCTCCTACGAGCAGTACTTC
- | once | TRBJ1-2 | TRBV9 | CASSSRDGYTF | TGTGCCAGCAGCTCACGGGATGGCTACACCTTC
TRBD1 | - | TRBJ1-2 | TRBV7-9 | CASSPGQGVGGYTF | TGTGCCAGCAGCCCCGGACAGGGGGTGGGTGGCTACACCTTC
TRBD1 | - | TRBJ1-5 | TRBV12-3/TRBV12-4 | CASSPDRSQPQHF | TGTGCCAGCAGTCCGGACAGGAGTCAGCCCCAGCATTTT
TRBD2 | few | TRBJ2-2 | TRBV3-1/TRBV3-2 | CASSQGRFSGGPTGELFF | TGTGCCAGCAGCCAAGGAAGGTTTAGCGGGGGACCCACCGGGGAGCTGTTTTTT
- | - | TRBJ1-1 | TRBV12-2 | CASRLERAGGERNTEAFF | TGTGCAAGTCGCTTAGAGAGGGCAGGGGGCGAGAGGAACACTGAAGCTTTCTTT
- | - | TRBJ2-5 | TRBV24-1 | CATSDRGASRETQYF | TGTGCCACCAGTGACCGGGGGGCGTCGCGAGAGACCCAGTACTTC
- | - | TRBJ2-7 | TRBV10-3 | CATTGTPAYEQYF | TGTGCCACCACAGGAACCCCCGCCTACGAGCAGTACTTC